The following is a T cell receptor (beta chain) sequence with its context. Its antigen is undetermined. Only in-frame clones appear in the TCRdb table, and some are missing; sequencing was by immunoSEQ multiplex PCR. The repertoire has about 30,000 clones, roughly 88% of them found once; the top ten carry 6.8%. Germline CDR1 SNHLY, CDR2 FYNNEI. V was trimmed by 4 bases and J by 8 bases, leaving 11 bases between them. CDR3 length: 13 residues. These data originate in a study of lymphopenia after photon versus proton radiotherapy. Study-wide results and caveats: Survival link was tested only in deceased patients; proton benefit remains a possibility. Proton therapy kept repertoires fairly stable, unlike photons, which gained effector/memory cells. After lymphocyte nadir, photon-treated repertoires showed oligoclonal expansion, especially CD8+ Temra. Larger post-nadir TCR diversity loss correlated inversely with survival in deceased patients.

This chain joins TRBV2 and TRBJ1-4, with D possibly TRBD1 on 6 matching bases. The specimen comprised peripheral blood, sampled from a patient treated with photon-based radiotherapy. This sequence was found in a woman aged 50 to 60 with pancreatic cancer. The CDR3 sequence: CASSGGPEEKLFF. Here the CDR3 DNA reads TGTGCCAGCAGTGGGGGGCCTGAGGAAAAACTGTTTTTT.